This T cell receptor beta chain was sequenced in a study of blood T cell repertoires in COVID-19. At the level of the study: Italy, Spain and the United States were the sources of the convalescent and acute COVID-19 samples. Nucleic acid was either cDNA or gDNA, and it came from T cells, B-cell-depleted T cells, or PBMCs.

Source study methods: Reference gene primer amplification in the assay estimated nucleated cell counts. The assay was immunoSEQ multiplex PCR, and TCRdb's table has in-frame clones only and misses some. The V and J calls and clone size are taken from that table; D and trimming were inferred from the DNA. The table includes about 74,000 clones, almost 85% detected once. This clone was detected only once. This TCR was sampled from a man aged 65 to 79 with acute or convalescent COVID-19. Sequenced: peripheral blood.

The CDR3 protein is CASSLGTGGLRSSYNSPLHF. Written as DNA, the CDR3 is TGCGCCAGCAGCTTGGGGACAGGCGGCCTGAGGAGCTCCTATAATTCACCCCTCCACTTT. The rearrangement joins TRBV5-1 to TRBJ1-6, with 7 bases fitting TRBD1. This CDR3 has 20 amino acids. With V trimmed by 0 bases and J by 0 bases, 12 bases remained unmatched. Per the germline V gene, CDR1 is SGHRS and CDR2 is YFSETQ.